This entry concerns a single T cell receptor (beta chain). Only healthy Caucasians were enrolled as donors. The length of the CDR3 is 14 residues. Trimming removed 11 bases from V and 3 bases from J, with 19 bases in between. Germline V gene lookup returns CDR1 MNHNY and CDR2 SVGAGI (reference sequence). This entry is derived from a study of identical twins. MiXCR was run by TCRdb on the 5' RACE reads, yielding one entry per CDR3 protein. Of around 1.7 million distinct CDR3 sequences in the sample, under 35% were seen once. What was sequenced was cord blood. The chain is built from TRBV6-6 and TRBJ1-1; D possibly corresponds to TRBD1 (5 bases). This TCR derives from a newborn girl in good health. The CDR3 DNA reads TGTGCCGCGGGACTAGGGATATCAGACACTGAAGCTTTCTTT. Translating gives CAAGLGISDTEAFF.